This passage covers 27 T cell receptor beta chains from one sample sequenced in a study of cytomegalovirus exposure and HLA in healthy donors. The study ran its PCR with 60 Vbeta and 13 Jbeta primers. Clones were read by immunoSEQ multiplex PCR, and TCRdb kept only the in-frame ones, dropping some. The data show some 160,000 clones, less than 90% seen once. Source material: PBMCs. The receptors here all came from a male donor in good health and CMV-seropositive.

This clone was observed once. The rearrangement links TRBV7-6 to TRBJ1-5; 7 nucleotides agree with TRBD1. Germline V lookup: CDR1 SGHVS, CDR2 FNYEAQ. The CDR3 totals 14 residues. V was pared by 2 bases and J by 5 bases, with 3 bases of the junction left unmatched. The CDR3 region is CASSLRTGYQPQHF. CDR3 bases: TGTGCCAGCAGCTTAAGGACAGGTTATCAGCCCCAGCATTTT.

The rearrangement joins TRBV28 to TRBJ2-1; D might be TRBD1 (6 bases). This CDR3 region has 17 residues. Germline values: CDR1 MDHEN, CDR2 SYDVKM. V lost 5 bases to trimming and J lost 4 bases, with 21 bases between them. CDR3 sequence reads: CASSVTGSTAIYNEQFF. In DNA, the CDR3 is TGTGCCAGCAGTGTAACAGGGTCCACGGCCATATACAATGAGCAGTTCTTC.

This chain uses TRBV21-1 with TRBJ2-7; the D segment call TRBD2 is taken from the table without a DNA check. TRBV21-1 is marked as a pseudogene. CDR3 length: 13 residues. CDR3 sequence (DNA): TGTGCCAGCAGCAAAGCGTTCCGGGAGGAGCAGTACTTC. Protein: CASSKAFREEQYF.

This clone showed up just once. The genes are TRBV9 and TRBJ2-4; D might be TRBD1 (6 bases). CDR1 is SGDLS, CDR2 YYNGEE, per germline. Trimming removed 0 bases at V and 5 bases at J, with 12 bases between. The CDR3 runs 15 residues. The CDR3 reads CASSVGGNRENIQYF. The CDR3 DNA follows: TGTGCCAGCAGCGTAGGAGGGAACAGGGAAAACATTCAGTACTTC.

There are a few counts of this clone. The genes are TRBV7-2 and TRBJ1-2; unclear D gene. The germline V gene encodes CDR1 SGHTA and CDR2 FQGNSA. The CDR3 runs 14 residues. V was trimmed by 7 bases and J by 0 bases, leaving 12 bases between them. CDR3 bases: TGTGCCAGCACCCCAGGTTTCACTAACTATGGCTACACCTTC. Its protein product is CASTPGFTNYGYTF.

CDR3 in amino acids: CASSPIQGVDNEKLFF. DNA for the CDR3: TGTGCCAGCTCACCAATCCAGGGCGTAGATAATGAAAAACTGTTTTTT. The gene calls are TRBV18 and TRBJ1-4, with D possibly being TRBD1 (5 bases). Trimming took 2 bases from V and 4 from J, leaving 14 bases between them. Germline loops: CDR1 KGHSH, CDR2 LQKENI. The CDR3 covers 16 residues.

The J gene is TRBJ2-1, the V gene TRBV6-5, with 8 bases that match TRBD2. Losses at the gene ends were 5 bases for V and 13 bases for J; bases not matched to a gene: 16. Germline V gene data show CDR1 as MNHEY and CDR2 as SVGAGI. This CDR3 contains 15 residues. CDR3 sequence (DNA): TGTGCCAGCAGTGGGGATCTAGCGGGCGCGGACCAACAGTTCTTC. Protein: CASSGDLAGADQQFF.

The chain couples TRBV11-3 to TRBJ2-7; 8 bases are a match to TRBD1. V dropped 4 bases and J dropped 4; count of bases not matched to a gene: 3. CDR3 size: 13 residues. Germline CDR1 reads SGHNT; CDR2 reads YENEEA. CDR3 sequence reads: CASSYDRGYEQYF. In DNA form, the CDR3 reads TGTGCCAGCAGCTACGACAGGGGTTACGAGCAGTACTTC.

This CDR3 reads CAILRGYTEAFF. Written as DNA, the CDR3 is TGTGCCATCCTCCGGGGGTACACTGAAGCTTTCTTT. This chain links TRBV2 with TRBJ1-1; D is perhaps TRBD1 (5 bases). This CDR3 has 12 residues. CDR1 and CDR2 (germline): SNHLY, FYNNEI. V gave up 10 bases and J gave up 3 bases, with 12 bases separating them.

The chain recombines TRBV6-6 with TRBJ2-5; weak D call: TRBD2 (5 bases). Judging by the DNA end, TRBJ2-7 fits better; the J call may be wrong. CDR3 length equals 16 residues. Germline V CDR1 and CDR2: MNHNY, SVGAGI (reference sequence). The CDR3 loop is CASSYPRGRGPYEQYF. The CDR3 DNA reads as TGTGCCAGCAGTTACCCCCGCGGGCGAGGTCCCTACGAGCAGTACTTC.

The CDR3, as DNA: TGTGCCAGCAGGGGGAGCGGGGTCTCCTACAATGAGCAGTTCTTC. Residues: CASRGSGVSYNEQFF. The J gene is TRBJ2-1, the V gene TRBV6-5, with 7 nucleotides matching TRBD2. The CDR3 runs to 15 residues. Germline trimming cut 6 bases from V and 0 bases from J; bases unmatched to any gene: 5. The germline V gene encodes CDR1 MNHEY and CDR2 SVGAGI.

Worth noting for this clone: Compared with germline, one end of the junction differs, possibly owing to a read error. At the DNA level, this CDR3 is encoded by other sequences in the same sample as well. The chain carries TRBV6-1 and TRBJ1-5, with 7 bases aligning to TRBD1. Germline lookup yields CDR1 MNHNS and CDR2 SASEGT. The CDR3 runs to 17 residues. The CDR3 spells CASSDDRVGTVNQPQHF. CDR3 DNA: TGTGCCAGTAGTGACGACAGGGTAGGGACCGTGAATCAGCCCCAGCATTTT.

This sequence joins TRBV30 and TRBJ1-5; TRBD1 matches 9 bases. Germline V gene data show CDR1 as GTSNPN and CDR2 as SVGIG (reference sequence). V shed 5 bases, J shed 4 bases, and the junction held 3 bases outside the gene matches. The CDR3 is 13 residues long. DNA for the CDR3: TGTGCCTGGGGGACAGGGATTAATCAGCCCCAGCATTTT. Translating it yields CAWGTGINQPQHF.

The J gene is TRBJ1-6, the V gene TRBV5-1; TRBD1 is a possible D gene (5 bases). The CDR3 extends over 17 amino acids. V was cut by 5 bases and J by 3 bases, with 18 bases left in between. Germline loops: CDR1 SGHRS, CDR2 YFSETQ. Written as DNA, the CDR3 is TGCGCCAGCAGTCCTGCGGGGGGATCCGACTATAATTCACCCCTCCACTTT. Encoded protein: CASSPAGGSDYNSPLHF. Variable domain in full (rest from reference TRBV5-1 and TRBJ1-6): KAGVTQTPRYLIKTRGQQVTLSCSPISGHRSVSWYQQTPGQGLQFLFEYFSETQRNKGNFPGRFSGRQFSNSRSEMNVSTLELGDSALYLCASSPAGGSDYNSPLHFGNGTRLTVT.

This clone has just one count. The chain combines TRBV9 with TRBJ2-7; tentative D call: TRBD2 (5 bases). The length of the CDR3 is 15 residues. CDR1 and CDR2 (germline): SGDLS, YYNGEE. Trimming stripped 0 bases from V and 2 bases from J, with 12 bases between. The CDR3 DNA sequence: TGTGCCAGCAGCGTAGATCTGGAGAGGGCCTACGAGCAGTACTTC. Amino acids: CASSVDLERAYEQYF.

The chain carries TRBV7-6 and TRBJ1-1; weak D call: TRBD1 (6 bases). Per the germline V gene, CDR1 is SGHVS and CDR2 is FNYEAQ. There are 13 residues in the CDR3. V dropped 5 bases and J dropped 1 base, with 8 bases sitting between them. The CDR3 loop reads CASSGTTNTEAFF. DNA for the CDR3: TGTGCCAGCAGCGGGACAACGAACACTGAAGCTTTCTTT.

The V call is TRBV10-3, the J call TRBJ2-7; TRBD1 agrees at 7 bases. V shed 2 bases and J 5 bases; nucleotides not matched to a gene: 9. From germline, CDR1 is ENHRY and CDR2 SYGVKD. The CDR3 spans 15 residues. CDR3 in amino acids: CAISEPGTAANEQYF. CDR3 sequence (DNA): TGTGCCATCAGTGAGCCCGGGACAGCGGCGAACGAGCAGTACTTC.

The rearrangement links TRBV2 to TRBJ2-7; TRBD2 might be the D (6 bases). This CDR3 has 14 amino acids. V was shortened by 4 bases and J by 2 bases, with 12 bases between the two germline ends. The germline gives CDR1 SNHLY, CDR2 FYNNEI. In DNA, the CDR3 is TGTGCCAGCAGTGGGCAGGGACTCCCCTACGAGCAGTACTTC. This gives the protein CASSGQGLPYEQYF.

The table lists this clone with a count of one. The gene calls are TRBV30 and TRBJ2-7; D remains ambiguous. CDR3 length: 11 amino acids. Germline CDR1 GTSNPN, CDR2 SVGIG (reference sequence). Deletions cut 4 bases from V and 4 bases from J, with 8 bases between. DNA of the CDR3: TGTGCCTGGAATTCCCAGTACGAGCAGTACTTC. Translating gives CAWNSQYEQYF. The variable domain in full, with the rest retrieved from reference TRBV30 and TRBJ2-7, is SQTIHQWPATLVQPVGSPLSLECTVEGTSNPNLYWYRQAAGRGLQLLFYSVGIGQISSEVPQNLSASRPQDRQFILSSKKLLLSDSGFYLCAWNSQYEQYFGPGTRLTVT.

Details on this clone: The sample carries other DNA sequences with the same CDR3. The rearrangement joins TRBV5-1 to TRBJ2-3; 7 nucleotides align to TRBD2. The germline V gene has CDR1 SGHRS and CDR2 YFSETQ. Losses at the gene ends were 0 bases for V and 1 base for J; bases not matched to a gene: 2. The length of the CDR3 is 15 residues. The CDR3, as DNA: TGCGCCAGCAGCTTGGCCCTAGCGGGCACAGATACGCAGTATTTT. Protein product: CASSLALAGTDTQYF.

CDR3 in DNA: TGTGCCAGCCTCGCCCGCCGGGGAAAACAGCCCCAGCATTTT. Residues: CASLARRGKQPQHF. The chain recombines TRBV28 with TRBJ1-5; D is ambiguous. The length of the CDR3 is 14 residues. V was trimmed by 8 bases and J by 7 bases, leaving 18 bases between them. The germline V gene has CDR1 MDHEN and CDR2 SYDVKM.

The chain recombines TRBV29-1 with TRBJ1-1; possibly TRBD1 for D (6 bases). V lost 7 bases and J 0 bases, leaving 15 bases between the germline ends. Germline V gene data show CDR1 as SQVTM and CDR2 as ANQGSEA. This CDR3 is built from 14 residues. This CDR3 reads CSACRTALNTEAFF. CDR3 DNA: TGCAGCGCATGTCGGACAGCCTTGAACACTGAAGCTTTCTTT.

This sequence joins TRBV6-5 and TRBJ1-2; 8 nucleotides align to TRBD1. J was trimmed by 4 bases and V by 0 bases; bases with no gene match: 7. This CDR3 is 16 amino acids long. In germline, CDR1 is MNHEY, CDR2 SVGAGI. The DNA for the CDR3 is TGTGCCAGCAGTTACTCACGCTTTGGACAGGGCTATGGCTACACCTTC. Translated, it gives CASSYSRFGQGYGYTF.

This clone was picked up one time. The chain joins TRBV10-3 to TRBJ1-1, with TRBD1 identical over 8 bases. The V and J ends lost 7 bases and 5 bases, in that order; junction bases with no gene match: 6. In germline, CDR1 is ENHRY, CDR2 SYGVKD. The CDR3 covers 13 residues. CDR3: CAIMGQGATEAFF. The DNA of the CDR3 is TGTGCCATCATGGGGCAGGGGGCGACTGAAGCTTTCTTT.

The V and J genes are TRBV19 and TRBJ1-5, with 10 positions matching TRBD1. V dropped 4 bases and J dropped 5; count of bases not matched to a gene: 5. CDR1 is LNHDA and CDR2 is SQIVND in the germline V gene (reference sequence). The CDR3 contains 15 residues. CDR3 DNA sequence: TGTGCCAGTAGTAGGGGGACAGGGGAGGATCAGCCCCAGCATTTT. Protein sequence: CASSRGTGEDQPQHF.

The chain couples TRBV10-3 to TRBJ2-7; D is perhaps TRBD2 (5 bases). Trimming removed 11 bases from V and 9 bases from J, with 14 bases in between. CDR3 size: 10 residues. Germline CDR1 is ENHRY and CDR2 is SYGVKD. The CDR3 sequence is CAPPGRGQYF. The CDR3 DNA is TGTGCCCCCCCTGGCCGGGGGCAGTACTTC.

The J gene is TRBJ2-1, the V gene TRBV19, with 7 bases aligning to TRBD2. With 5 bases clipped from V and 7 bases from J, the junction kept 11 bases outside the gene matches. CDR3 length: 15 residues. From germline, CDR1 is LNHDA and CDR2 SQIVND (reference sequence). The DNA of the CDR3 is TGTGCCAGTAGTCTCGGGAGGTTGGGTGCGAATGAGCAGTTCTTC. Translated, it gives CASSLGRLGANEQFF.